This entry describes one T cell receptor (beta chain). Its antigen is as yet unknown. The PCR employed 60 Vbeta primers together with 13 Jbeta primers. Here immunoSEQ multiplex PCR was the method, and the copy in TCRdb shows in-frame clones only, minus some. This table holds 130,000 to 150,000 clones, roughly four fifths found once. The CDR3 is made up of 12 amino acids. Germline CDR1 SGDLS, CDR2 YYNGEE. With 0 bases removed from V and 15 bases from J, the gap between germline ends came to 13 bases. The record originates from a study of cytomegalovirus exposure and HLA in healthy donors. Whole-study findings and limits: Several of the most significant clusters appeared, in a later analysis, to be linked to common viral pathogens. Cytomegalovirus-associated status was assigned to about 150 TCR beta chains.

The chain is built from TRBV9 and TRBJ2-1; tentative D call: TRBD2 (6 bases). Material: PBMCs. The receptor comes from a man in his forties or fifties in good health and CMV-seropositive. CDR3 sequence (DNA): TGTGCCAGCAGCGTAGAGGGCGGGACGCGGTTCTTC. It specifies CASSVEGGTRFF.